What follows are 27 T cell receptor beta chains derived from one specimen sequenced in a study of cytomegalovirus exposure and HLA in healthy donors. The PCR contained 60 Vbeta and 13 Jbeta primers. The assay was immunoSEQ multiplex PCR, and TCRdb's table has in-frame clones only and misses some. The profile shows 180,000 or so clones, more than 75% of them singletons. The sequenced material came from PBMCs. The receptors shown here come from a woman aged 25-40 years in good health and CMV-seropositive.

This clone has a handful of counts. The rearrangement joins TRBV6-5 to TRBJ2-7; D call uncertain. With 8 bases removed from V and 4 bases from J, the gap between germline ends came to 9 bases. This CDR3 is 11 amino acids long. Per germline, CDR1 MNHEY and CDR2 SVGAGI. The CDR3 nucleotides read TGTGCCAGCGGCGCCGGGTACGAGCAGTACTTC. Residues: CASGAGYEQYF.

This sequence joins TRBV11-3 and TRBJ2-2, with TRBD2 identical over 9 bases. With V trimmed by 3 bases and J by 3 bases, 8 bases remained unmatched. This CDR3 comprises 17 residues. Germline V gene data show CDR1 as SGHNT and CDR2 as YENEEA. The CDR3 coding sequence is TGTGCCAGCAGCTTGGGGGCGGGGGGGCTGTACACCGGGGAGCTGTTTTTT. This translates into CASSLGAGGLYTGELFF.

The rearrangement joins TRBV4-2 to TRBJ1-5; 8 bases are a match to TRBD1. After removal of 0 bases from V and 4 bases from J, the junction contained 5 bases not matched to a gene. This CDR3 region has 16 residues. CDR1 is LGHNA and CDR2 is YNFKEQ in the germline V gene. DNA for the CDR3: TGTGCCAGCAGCCAAGAGGACAGGGTAGAGAATCAGCCCCAGCATTTT. This translates into CASSQEDRVENQPQHF.

The V gene is TRBV5-6, the J gene TRBJ2-3; 9 bases align to TRBD1. CDR1 is SGHDT, CDR2 YYEEEE, per germline. This CDR3 comprises 15 residues. V trimming: 1 base; J trimming: 1 base; junction bases outside the gene matches: 1. The CDR3 reads CASSLRTGGTDTQYF. The CDR3 coding sequence is TGTGCCAGCAGCTTGCGGACAGGGGGCACAGATACGCAGTATTTT.

V and J are TRBV5-1 and TRBJ1-2; 7 bases line up with TRBD1. Germline V gene data show CDR1 as SGHRS and CDR2 as YFSETQ. J lost 2 bases, V lost 0 bases, and 4 bases had no gene match. CDR3 length: 15 residues. The CDR3 reads CASSLETGDNYGYTF. The CDR3 region has the DNA TGCGCCAGCAGCTTGGAAACAGGGGACAACTATGGCTACACCTTC.

This clone was observed a single time. This chain uses TRBV2 with TRBJ1-2, with TRBD1 as a possible D gene (6 bases). CDR1 is SNHLY, CDR2 FYNNEI, per germline. Deletions cut 3 bases from V and 4 bases from J, with 9 bases between. This CDR3 comprises 13 residues. The CDR3: CASSDRGSYGYTF. CDR3 nucleotide sequence: TGTGCCAGCAGTGACAGGGGCAGCTATGGCTACACCTTC.

The chain combines TRBV5-1 with TRBJ2-5; 7 bases match TRBD2. There are 18 residues in the CDR3. V lost 3 bases, J lost 1 base, and 15 bases stayed unmatched. The germline V gene has CDR1 SGHRS and CDR2 YFSETQ. For the CDR3, the DNA is TGCGCCAGCAGCTCCGAACCCGTGGGGGGGGGAGGCCAAGAGACCCAGTACTTC. It is translated as CASSSEPVGGGGQETQYF.

This clone was counted only a few times. The CDR3 sequence: CASSQEMPSWGQSVRGTIYF. The CDR3, as DNA: TGCGCCAGCAGCCAAGAAATGCCCAGTTGGGGACAGAGCGTCCGAGGCACCATATATTTT. The chain links TRBV4-1 to TRBJ1-3; 7 bases line up with TRBD1. CDR1 is MGHRA, CDR2 YSYEKL, per germline. J lost 9 bases, V lost 0 bases, and 23 bases had no gene match. The CDR3 covers 20 residues.

CDR3 DNA: TGTGCCAGCACCATACAGGGGGCAGGGGAGACCCAGTACTTC. Amino acid sequence: CASTIQGAGETQYF. The J gene is TRBJ2-5, the V gene TRBV11-2; 9 nucleotides agree with TRBD1. The CDR3 has 14 residues. Unmatched junction bases numbered 8, after V lost 7 bases and J lost 5 bases. Germline CDR1 is SGHAT and CDR2 is FQNNGV.

This clone was detected a few times. The V gene is TRBV7-3, the J gene TRBJ2-1; the match to TRBD1 covers 7 bases. The CDR3 has 15 residues. Losses at the gene ends were 2 bases for V and 4 bases for J; bases not matched to a gene: 5. Germline lookup yields CDR1 SGHTA and CDR2 FQGTGA. CDR3 bases: TGTGCCAGCAGCTTAGGGGACAGCCCATACAATGAGCAGTTCTTC. Its protein product is CASSLGDSPYNEQFF.

The genes are TRBV28 and TRBJ1-5; 9 bases match TRBD1. This CDR3 region has 13 residues. Germline lookup yields CDR1 MDHEN and CDR2 SYDVKM. V lost 6 bases, J lost 7 bases, and 4 bases stayed unmatched. CDR3 DNA sequence: TGTGCCAGCAGGACAGGGACAGGGCAGCCCCAGCATTTT. This gives the protein CASRTGTGQPQHF.

V is TRBV27 and J is TRBJ2-7, with 12 bases aligning to TRBD2. Trimming cost V 0 bases and J 4 bases; bases outside gene matches: 19. In germline, CDR1 is MNHEY, CDR2 SMNVEV (reference sequence). CDR3 length equals 21 residues. In nucleotides, the CDR3 is TGTGCCAGCAGTTTATCGGTGGGGCTAGCGGGGGGGCGTTACCTACTATACGAGCAGTACTTC. This translates into CASSLSVGLAGGRYLLYEQYF.

This clone was recorded once. This sequence joins TRBV28 and TRBJ2-1; the D gene is possibly TRBD1 (5 bases). The CDR3 is made up of 13 amino acids. CDR1 and CDR2 (germline): MDHEN, SYDVKM. Deletions cut 4 bases from V and 3 bases from J, with 7 bases between. CDR3 residues: CASSWGSYNEQFF. DNA for the CDR3: TGTGCCAGCAGTTGGGGCAGCTACAATGAGCAGTTCTTC. The complete variable domain, with remaining parts taken from reference TRBV28 and TRBJ2-1, reads DVKVTQSSRYLVKRTGEKVFLECVQDMDHENMFWYRQDPGLGLRLIYFSYDVKMKEKGDIPEGYSVSREKKERFSLILESASTNQTSMYLCASSWGSYNEQFFGPGTRLTVL.

The V and J genes are TRBV18 and TRBJ1-3; D is possibly TRBD1 (5 bases). Trimming took off 2 bases at V and 0 bases at J, with 8 bases between the two ends. CDR1 KGHSH and CDR2 LQKENI come from the germline V gene. The CDR3 is made up of 15 amino acids. CDR3 loop: CASSPIQGSGNTIYF. CDR3 nucleotides: TGTGCCAGCTCACCAATCCAGGGCTCTGGAAACACCATATATTTT.

The sample holds a few counts of this clone. The chain recombines TRBV28 with TRBJ1-6; TRBD1 matches 7 bases. Germline V gene data show CDR1 as MDHEN and CDR2 as SYDVKM. Germline trimming cut 2 bases from V and 9 bases from J; bases unmatched to any gene: 10. CDR3 length: 16 residues. The CDR3 here is CASSLVGGASGSPLHF. The CDR3 coding sequence is TGTGCCAGCAGTTTAGTAGGGGGCGCTTCCGGTTCACCCCTCCACTTT. The whole variable domain, remainder taken from reference TRBV28 and TRBJ1-6, is DVKVTQSSRYLVKRTGEKVFLECVQDMDHENMFWYRQDPGLGLRLIYFSYDVKMKEKGDIPEGYSVSREKKERFSLILESASTNQTSMYLCASSLVGGASGSPLHFGNGTRLTVT.

This sequence joins TRBV6-4 and TRBJ2-1; 7 positions agree with TRBD1. The germline CDR1 and CDR2 sequences are MRHNA and SNTAGT. This CDR3 comprises 16 residues. V trimming: 0 bases; J trimming: 7 bases; junction bases outside the gene matches: 9. The CDR3 DNA reads as TGTGCCAGCAGTGACTCGATAGGGGGCCGAATAAATGAGCAGTTCTTC. As protein: CASSDSIGGRINEQFF.

V is TRBV5-4 and J is TRBJ1-2; D not certain. V lost 2 bases to trimming and J lost 4 bases, with 9 bases between them. The CDR3 extends over 13 amino acids. Per germline, CDR1 SGHNT and CDR2 YYREEE (reference sequence). The CDR3 protein is CASSFSSGYGYTF. As DNA, the CDR3 is TGTGCCAGCAGCTTTTCCAGCGGCTATGGCTACACCTTC.

J is TRBJ1-6 and V is TRBV4-2; D perhaps matches TRBD1 (5 bases). V was shortened by 4 bases and J by 10 bases, with 14 bases between the two germline ends. The CDR3 sequence is 14 residues long. Germline CDR1 LGHNA, CDR2 YNFKEQ. The CDR3 is CASSPRGVYSPLHF. CDR3 in DNA: TGTGCCAGCAGCCCTCGGGGGGTTTACTCACCCCTCCACTTT.

This clone has only one observation. The chain has TRBV4-2 and TRBJ1-2; 8 bases are a match to TRBD1. CDR1 and CDR2 (germline): LGHNA, YNFKEQ. Trimming cost V 1 base and J 4 bases; bases outside gene matches: 8. This CDR3 is built from 16 residues. CDR3 DNA sequence: TGTGCCAGCAGCCAAGGCCCCACAGGGGGGGTCTATGGCTACACCTTC. Residues: CASSQGPTGGVYGYTF.

The V gene is TRBV23-1, the J gene TRBJ2-4; 8 bases fit TRBD1. TRBV23-1 falls under the ORF class, with uncertain function. V gave up 8 bases and J gave up 0 bases; unmatched junction bases: 6. The CDR3 contains 15 residues. CDR3 in amino acids: CASRQGWVAKNIQYF. In DNA form, the CDR3 reads TGCGCCAGCCGACAGGGGTGGGTAGCCAAAAACATTCAGTACTTC.

The chain uses TRBV28 and TRBJ2-7, with 9 bases lining up with TRBD1. Germline loops: CDR1 MDHEN, CDR2 SYDVKM. V trimming: 5 bases; J trimming: 5 bases; junction bases outside the gene matches: 7. This CDR3 spans 14 amino acids. CDR3 sequence reads: CASSLGTGNHEQYF. CDR3 DNA sequence: TGTGCCAGCAGTCTCGGGACAGGGAATCACGAGCAGTACTTC.

This clone was seen a handful of times. V gene TRBV19 combines with J gene TRBJ1-2; 11 bases align to TRBD1. The V segment lost 6 bases and the J segment 7 bases; nucleotides outside the gene matches: 10. The CDR3 has 15 residues. Per the germline V gene, CDR1 is LNHDA and CDR2 is SQIVND (reference sequence). The CDR3 loop is CASSTRDRGGLGYTF. CDR3 coding DNA: TGTGCCAGTAGCACTCGGGACAGGGGGGGTCTTGGCTACACCTTC.

This sequence joins TRBV2 and TRBJ1-2; D not resolved. The CDR3 is 12 amino acids. The ends were cut back, 5 bases at V and 10 bases at J, with 14 bases in the middle. CDR1 SNHLY and CDR2 FYNNEI come from the germline V gene. CDR3: CASSPTVRDYTF. CDR3 nucleotides: TGTGCCAGCAGTCCAACAGTGAGGGACTACACCTTC.

J is TRBJ1-2 and V is TRBV28; D uncertain. Germline CDR1 and CDR2: MDHEN and SYDVKM. This CDR3 has 12 residues. The V gene lost 2 bases and the J gene lost 8 bases, with 9 bases spanning the gap. The CDR3 DNA sequence: TGTGCCAGCAGTTTACTACAGACGGGCTACACCTTC. Translation: CASSLLQTGYTF.

J is TRBJ2-5 and V is TRBV4-2; possible D gene TRBD1, 5 bases. The CDR3 has 13 amino acids. Per germline, CDR1 LGHNA and CDR2 YNFKEQ. Trimming took 1 base from V and 7 from J, leaving 10 bases between them. CDR3 amino acids: CASSQAGHATQYF. The CDR3 DNA reads as TGTGCCAGCAGCCAAGCCGGACATGCGACCCAGTACTTC.

This chain joins TRBV6-1 and TRBJ1-2; TRBD1 matches at 9 bases. V gave up 6 bases and J gave up 6 bases; unmatched junction bases: 8. Germline assignment: CDR1 MNHNS and CDR2 SASEGT. The CDR3 sequence is 14 residues long. The CDR3 DNA follows: TGTGCCAGCAGGGGGACAGGGTTGAGAAATGGCTACACCTTC. Translation: CASRGTGLRNGYTF.

The rearrangement uses TRBV14 and TRBJ2-7, with 11 bases matching TRBD2. With V trimmed by 4 bases and J by 3 bases, 5 bases remained unmatched. The CDR3 sequence is 15 residues long. In germline, CDR1 is SGHDN, CDR2 FVKESK. The CDR3: CASSPMTSGVYEQYF. CDR3 DNA sequence: TGTGCCAGCAGCCCAATGACTAGCGGGGTCTACGAGCAGTACTTC.